The rows below give T cell receptor beta chains drawn from one sample of a study of response to subunit inactivated influenza vaccine. TCRdb recomputed calls from the RT-PCR reads with MiXCR, one row per CDR3 protein. The sample carries hundreds of thousands of distinct CDR3 sequences, 22% recorded once. The material was PBMCs from blood, obtained around 22 months after vaccination. These receptors originate from a man between 50 and 69 years old who received an inactivated influenza vaccine. The CDR3 runs from the conserved cysteine through the conserved F or W. Fields, in order: V gene, clone size, J gene, CDR3 protein. Only part of the rows carry a size: once, few, many, or a class if the clone is expanded.

TRBV6-2/TRBV6-3	.	TRBJ1-1	CASSSLTQGANTEAFF
TRBV2	many	TRBJ1-3	CAYKASGNTIYF
TRBV6-5	many	TRBJ1-1	CASSYDRGLTEAFF
TRBV25-1	few	TRBJ2-2	CASSVQALNTGELFF
TRBV25-1	few	TRBJ2-7	CASSEYPPGNEQYF
TRBV27	many	TRBJ1-2	CASSSYSGGYTF
TRBV4-1	.	TRBJ2-7	CASSQDSAADEQYF
TRBV29-1	.	TRBJ2-7	CSVAGRQGHEQYF
TRBV5-1	few	TRBJ1-3	CASSLTPGIRDSGNTIYF
TRBV4-1	few	TRBJ1-1	CASSQVLTTNTEAFF
TRBV20-1	many	TRBJ1-2	CSARENRGGGYTF
TRBV9	.	TRBJ1-1	CASSVEAQNTEAFF
TRBV5-1	.	TRBJ2-1	CASSNDYNNNEQFF
TRBV19	.	TRBJ2-5	CASSITGSETQYF
TRBV18	.	TRBJ1-3	CASSPEAAGSSGNTIYF
TRBV28	.	TRBJ2-5	CASSSPTGRLETQYF
TRBV3-1	few	TRBJ1-1	CASSPRTVTEAFF
TRBV5-4	many	TRBJ1-5	CASSLGGGQNQPQHF
TRBV20-1	.	TRBJ2-5	CSAKGTLRQETQYF
TRBV11-3	.	TRBJ2-3	CASSSRGGPPTDTQYF
TRBV15	.	TRBJ2-2	CATSRDRGGDTGELFF
TRBV4-1	few	TRBJ1-4	CASSQASGSTNEKLFF
TRBV28	many	TRBJ2-4	CASSRPSTGLRVMGAKNIQYF
TRBV3-1	.	TRBJ1-5	CASSQDSRLNQPQHF
TRBV30	few	TRBJ1-2	CAWERNYGYTF
TRBV12-3/TRBV12-4	few	TRBJ1-2	CASSQQGALYGYTF
TRBV28	few	TRBJ2-4	CASSPRPPRGAKNIQYF
TRBV6-5	.	TRBJ1-4	CASSYSGPPTNEKLLF
TRBV29-1	.	TRBJ1-1	CSVGPTNTEAFF
TRBV12-3/TRBV12-4	.	TRBJ2-3	CASSFAGGTDTQYF
TRBV20-1	.	TRBJ2-7	CSAEDSYEQYF
TRBV29-1	few	TRBJ1-2	CSVGGGSGYGYTF
TRBV14	.	TRBJ1-1	CASSQDTGGLAFF